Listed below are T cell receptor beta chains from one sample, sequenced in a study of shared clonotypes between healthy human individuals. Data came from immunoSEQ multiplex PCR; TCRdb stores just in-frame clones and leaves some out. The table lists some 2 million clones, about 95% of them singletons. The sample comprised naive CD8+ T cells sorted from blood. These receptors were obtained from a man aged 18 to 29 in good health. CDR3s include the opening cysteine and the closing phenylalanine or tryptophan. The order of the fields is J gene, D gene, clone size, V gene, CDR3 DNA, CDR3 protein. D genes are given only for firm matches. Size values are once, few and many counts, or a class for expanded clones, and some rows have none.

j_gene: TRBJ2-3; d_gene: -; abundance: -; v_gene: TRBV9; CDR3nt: TGTGCCAGCAGCGTACAGGGATCAACAGATACGCAGTATTTT; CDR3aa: CASSVQGSTDTQYF
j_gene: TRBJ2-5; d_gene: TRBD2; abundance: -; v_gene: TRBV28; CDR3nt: TGTGCCAGCAGTCCCCCCTGGGAGGGACAAGAGACCCAGTACTTC; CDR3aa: CASSPPWEGQETQYF
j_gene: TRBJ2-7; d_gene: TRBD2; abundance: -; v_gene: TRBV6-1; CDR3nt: TGTGCCAGCAGGGCACGACTAGCGGGGAACGAGCAGTACTTC; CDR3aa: CASRARLAGNEQYF
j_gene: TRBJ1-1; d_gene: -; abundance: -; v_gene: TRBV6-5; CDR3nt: TGTGCCAGCAGTTACTCTAAGAGCACTGAAGCTTTCTTT; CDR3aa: CASSYSKSTEAFF
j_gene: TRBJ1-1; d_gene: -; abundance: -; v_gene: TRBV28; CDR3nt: TGTGCCAGCAGCCCTCTTCAGGGGTTGGGCACTGAAGCTTTCTTT; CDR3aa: CASSPLQGLGTEAFF
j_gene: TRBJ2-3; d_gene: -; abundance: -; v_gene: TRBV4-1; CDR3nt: TGCGCCAGCAGCCACCCCAGGCCTTCGGCCACAGATACGCAGTATTTT; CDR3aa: CASSHPRPSATDTQYF
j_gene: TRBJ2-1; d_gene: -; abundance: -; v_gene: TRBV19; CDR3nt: TGTGCCAGTAGTTACCAGACTAGCTACAATGAGCAGTTCTTC; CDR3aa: CASSYQTSYNEQFF
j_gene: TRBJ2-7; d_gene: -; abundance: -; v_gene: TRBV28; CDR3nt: TGTGCCAGCAGTTTCAGGACTATTTCCTACGAGCAGTACTTC; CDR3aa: CASSFRTISYEQYF
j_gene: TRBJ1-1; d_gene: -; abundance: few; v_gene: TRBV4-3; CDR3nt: TGCGCCAGCAGCCAAGATAGGGGTAACACTGAAGCTTTCTTT; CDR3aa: CASSQDRGNTEAFF
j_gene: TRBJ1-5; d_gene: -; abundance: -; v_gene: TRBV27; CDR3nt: TGTGCCAGCAGTTTCATGCCAGGCCAGCCCCAGCATTTT; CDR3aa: CASSFMPGQPQHF
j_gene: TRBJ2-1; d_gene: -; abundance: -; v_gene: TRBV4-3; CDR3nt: TGCGCCAGCAGCCAAGATTTGCCAGCGTACAATGAGCAGTTCTTC; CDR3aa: CASSQDLPAYNEQFF
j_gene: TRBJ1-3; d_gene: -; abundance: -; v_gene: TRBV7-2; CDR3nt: TGTGCCAGCAGCTTAGTCTTCCAGGGCCGTCCCTCTGGAAACACCATATATTTT; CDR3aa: CASSLVFQGRPSGNTIYF
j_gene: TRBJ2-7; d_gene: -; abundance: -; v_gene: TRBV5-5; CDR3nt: TGTGCCAGCAGCTTATTTATCTCTGACGAGCAGTACTTC; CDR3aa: CASSLFISDEQYF
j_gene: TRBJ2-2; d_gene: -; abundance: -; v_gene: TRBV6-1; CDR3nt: TGTGCCAGCAGTGATGGGGGTTTGTACACCGGGGAGCTGTTTTTT; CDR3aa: CASSDGGLYTGELFF
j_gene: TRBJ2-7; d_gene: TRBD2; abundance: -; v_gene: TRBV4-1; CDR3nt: TGCGCCAGCAGCCAAGAGTTAGCGGGAACCATCTACGAGCAGTACTTC; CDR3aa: CASSQELAGTIYEQYF
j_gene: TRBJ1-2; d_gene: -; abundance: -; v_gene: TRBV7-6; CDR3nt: TGTGCCAGCAGCTTAGCCCCGGGGCCTGCTAACTATGGCTACACCTTC; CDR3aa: CASSLAPGPANYGYTF
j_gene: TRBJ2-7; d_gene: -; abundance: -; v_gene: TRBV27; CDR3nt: TGTGCCAGCAGTTTATCGATAGGGGTATTACGGTACGAGCAGTACTTC; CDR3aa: CASSLSIGVLRYEQYF
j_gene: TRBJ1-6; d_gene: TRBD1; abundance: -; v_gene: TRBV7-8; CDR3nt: TGTGCCAGCAGCCCCGGGACAGGACAGGGGTCACCCCTCCACTTT; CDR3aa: CASSPGTGQGSPLHF
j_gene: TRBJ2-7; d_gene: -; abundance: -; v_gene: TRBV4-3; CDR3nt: TGCGCCAGCAGCCAAGAAGCGGCGGGATTCCCCTACGAGCAGTACTTC; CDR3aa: CASSQEAAGFPYEQYF
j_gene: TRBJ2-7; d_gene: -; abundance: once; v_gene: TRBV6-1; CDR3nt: TGTGCCAGCAGGGGACGGACGATTACCTACGAGCAGTACTTC; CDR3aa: CASRGRTITYEQYF
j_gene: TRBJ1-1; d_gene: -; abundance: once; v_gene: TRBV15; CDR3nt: TGTGCCACCAGCAGAGGGTGGAACACTGAAGCTTTCTTT; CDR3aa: CATSRGWNTEAFF
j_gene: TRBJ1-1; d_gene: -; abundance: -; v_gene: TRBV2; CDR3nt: TGTGCCAGCAGTGATATCGGCACCCAATACACTGAAGCTTTCTTT; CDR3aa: CASSDIGTQYTEAFF
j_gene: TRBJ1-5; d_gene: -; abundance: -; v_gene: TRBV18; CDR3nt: TGTGCCAGCTCACCCCGAACAGGGAGCAATCAGCCCCAGCATTTT; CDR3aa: CASSPRTGSNQPQHF
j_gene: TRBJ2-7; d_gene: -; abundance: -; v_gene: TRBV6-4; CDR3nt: TGTGCCAGCAGTGGGGCACTTTCCTACGAGCAGTACTTC; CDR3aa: CASSGALSYEQYF
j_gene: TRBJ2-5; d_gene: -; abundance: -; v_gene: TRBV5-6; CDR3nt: TGTGCCAGCAACCCTGAATACCAAGAGACCCAGTACTTC; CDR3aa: CASNPEYQETQYF
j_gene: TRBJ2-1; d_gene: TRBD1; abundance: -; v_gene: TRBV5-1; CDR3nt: TGCGCCAGCAGCTTGTCGGGTCAGGGGGCGTACAATGAGCAGTTCTTC; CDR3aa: CASSLSGQGAYNEQFF
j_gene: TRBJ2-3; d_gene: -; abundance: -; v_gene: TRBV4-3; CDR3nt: TGCGCCAGCAGCCAAGAAGGTCGGGAGAGGGAAGACGATACGCAGTATTTT; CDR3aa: CASSQEGREREDDTQYF
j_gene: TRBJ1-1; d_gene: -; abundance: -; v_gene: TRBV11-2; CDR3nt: TGTGCCAGCAGCTGGGAGGGTATAGACACTGAAGCTTTCTTT; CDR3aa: CASSWEGIDTEAFF
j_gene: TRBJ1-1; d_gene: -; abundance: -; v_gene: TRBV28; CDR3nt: TGTGCCAGCAGCGAGGCAGGGATGAACACTGAAGCTTTCTTT; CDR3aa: CASSEAGMNTEAFF
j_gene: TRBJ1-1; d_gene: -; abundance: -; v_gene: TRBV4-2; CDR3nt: TGTGCCAGCAGTACATCCTTTGAAGCTTTCTTT; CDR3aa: CASSTSFEAFF
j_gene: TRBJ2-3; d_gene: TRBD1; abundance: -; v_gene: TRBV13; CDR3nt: TGTGCCAGCAGCCCAGGGACAGGGACCACAGATACGCAGTATTTT; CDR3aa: CASSPGTGTTDTQYF
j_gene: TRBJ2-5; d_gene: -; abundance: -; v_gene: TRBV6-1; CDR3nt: TGTGCCAGCACTGAACTAGGGGTTCGCGGAGAGACCCAGTACTTC; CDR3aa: CASTELGVRGETQYF
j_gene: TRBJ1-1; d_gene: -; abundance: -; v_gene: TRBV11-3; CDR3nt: TGTGCCAGCAGCTACGGGTCGAACACTGAAGCTTTCTTT; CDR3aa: CASSYGSNTEAFF
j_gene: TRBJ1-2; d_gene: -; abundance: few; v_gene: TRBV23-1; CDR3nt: TGCGCCAGCAGTCAGATCGGGGGGGACTATGGCTACACCTTC; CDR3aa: CASSQIGGDYGYTF
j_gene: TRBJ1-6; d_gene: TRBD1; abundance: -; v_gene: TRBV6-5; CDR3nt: TGTGCCAGCAGTACAGGGGGCTCCTATAATTCACCCCTCCACTTT; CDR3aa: CASSTGGSYNSPLHF
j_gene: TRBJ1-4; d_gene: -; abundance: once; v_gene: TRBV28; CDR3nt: TGTGCCAGCAGTTTAATAAGGGATTCCACTAATGAAAAACTGTTTTTT; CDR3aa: CASSLIRDSTNEKLFF
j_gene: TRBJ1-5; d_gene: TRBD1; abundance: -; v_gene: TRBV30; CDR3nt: TGTGCCTGGACCGACGGGGACAGTTCCAATCAGCCCCAGCATTTT; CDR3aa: CAWTDGDSSNQPQHF
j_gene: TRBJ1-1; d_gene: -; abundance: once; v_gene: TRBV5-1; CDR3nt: TGCGCCAGCAGCTTGGGGGCCCCAGGAAACACTGAAGCTTTCTTT; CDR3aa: CASSLGAPGNTEAFF
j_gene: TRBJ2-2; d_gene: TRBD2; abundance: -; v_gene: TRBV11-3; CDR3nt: TGTGCCAGCAGCTCGCGGGGGGAGAACACCGGGGAGCTGTTTTTT; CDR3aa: CASSSRGENTGELFF
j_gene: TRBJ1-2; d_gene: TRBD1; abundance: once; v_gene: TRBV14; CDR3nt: TGTGCCAGCAGCCAAGCCCCTCTCGGACAGGGGGCCGTTTACACCTTC; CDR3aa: CASSQAPLGQGAVYTF
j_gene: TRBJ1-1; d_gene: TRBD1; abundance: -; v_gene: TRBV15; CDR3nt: TGTGCCACAAGACAGACAGGGACCTTGCCCTCGGCTTTCTTT; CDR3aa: CATRQTGTLPSAFF
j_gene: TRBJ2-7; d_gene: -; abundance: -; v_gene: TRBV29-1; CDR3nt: TGCAGCGTTGAGGACAGTACCTACGAGCAGTACTTC; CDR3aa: CSVEDSTYEQYF
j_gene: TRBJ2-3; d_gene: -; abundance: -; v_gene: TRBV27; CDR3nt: TGTGCCAGCAGTTTGTTAGGGACAGATACGCAGTATTTT; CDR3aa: CASSLLGTDTQYF
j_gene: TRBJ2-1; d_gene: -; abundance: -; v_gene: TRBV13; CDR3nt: TGTGCCAGCAGCCCTTATGGCCCTAGCTCCTACAATGAGCAGTTCTTC; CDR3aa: CASSPYGPSSYNEQFF
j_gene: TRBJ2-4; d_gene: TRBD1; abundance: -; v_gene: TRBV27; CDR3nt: TGTGCCAGCAGGGAGACAGGGGAAAAAAACATTCAGTACTTC; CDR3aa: CASRETGEKNIQYF
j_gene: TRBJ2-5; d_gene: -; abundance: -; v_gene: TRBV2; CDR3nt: TGTGCCAGCAGTGATGTAGGCCAAGAGACCCAGTACTTC; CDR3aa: CASSDVGQETQYF
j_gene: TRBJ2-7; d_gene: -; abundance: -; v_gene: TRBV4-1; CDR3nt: TGCGCCAGCAGCCACTACCTCGAGGGGGGCAGCTACGAGCAGTACTTC; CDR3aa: CASSHYLEGGSYEQYF
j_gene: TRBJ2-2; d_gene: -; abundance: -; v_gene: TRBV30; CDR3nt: TGTGCCTGGAGTCCCTCCGGGGAGCTGTTTTTT; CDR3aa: CAWSPSGELFF
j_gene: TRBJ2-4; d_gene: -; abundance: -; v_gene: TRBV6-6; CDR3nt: TGTGCCAGCAGCCACCCCGGGAAAAACATTCAGTACTTC; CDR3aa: CASSHPGKNIQYF
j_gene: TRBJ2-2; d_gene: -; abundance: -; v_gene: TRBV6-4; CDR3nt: TGTGCCAGCAGTGACTCGATCGCCGGGGAGCTGTTTTTT; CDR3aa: CASSDSIAGELFF
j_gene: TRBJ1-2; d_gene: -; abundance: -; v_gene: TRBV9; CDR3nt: TGTGCCAGCAGCCCTCCGGGATATGGCTACACCTTC; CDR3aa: CASSPPGYGYTF
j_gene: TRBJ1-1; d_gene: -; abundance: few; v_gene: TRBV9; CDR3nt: TGTGCCAGCACCGTGGGAACAGGTATCACTGAAGCTTTCTTT; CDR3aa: CASTVGTGITEAFF
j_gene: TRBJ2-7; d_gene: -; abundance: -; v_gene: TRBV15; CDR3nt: TGTGCCACCAGCCTTGACGCGAACGAGCAGTACTTC; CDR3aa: CATSLDANEQYF
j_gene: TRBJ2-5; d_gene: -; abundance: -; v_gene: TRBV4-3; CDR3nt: TGCGCCAGCAGCCAAGATCCGGGCCGAGAGGGGGAGACCCAGTACTTC; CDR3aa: CASSQDPGREGETQYF
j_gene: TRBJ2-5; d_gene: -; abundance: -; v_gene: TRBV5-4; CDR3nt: TGTGCCAGCTCGGACAGCCGAGAGGCCCAGTACTTC; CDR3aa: CASSDSREAQYF